This T cell receptor beta chain emerged from a study of blood T cell repertoires in COVID-19. Study as a whole: The United States, Italy and Spain were the sources of the acute and convalescent COVID-19 samples. The analysed material was cDNA or gDNA that came from T cells, B-cell-depleted T cells, or PBMCs.

In the authors' workflow: Estimates of nucleated cell counts were drawn from the amplification of reference gene primers. Data came from immunoSEQ multiplex PCR; TCRdb stores just in-frame clones and leaves some out. For V, J and clone size, that table is used; D and trimming come from the DNA. The data contain tens of thousands of clones, about nine tenths of them singletons. Sequencing was performed on peripheral blood. The sequence was obtained from a woman of 80 years or more with active COVID-19.

DNA of the CDR3: TGTGCCATCAGTTTAGCGGGAGGGGGGGAGCAGTTCTTC. As protein: CAISLAGGGEQFF. The chain carries TRBV10-3 and TRBJ2-1; the match to TRBD2 covers 11 bases. The CDR3 is 13 residues long. V shed 5 bases and J 10 bases; nucleotides not matched to a gene: 4. Germline CDR1 is ENHRY and CDR2 is SYGVKD.